This TCR beta chain was recorded in a study of vaccination effects on CD4 cells after COVID-19. This CDR3 contains 14 residues. Germline V gene sequence: CDR1 SGHRS, CDR2 YFSETQ. Trimming took off 4 bases at V and 7 bases at J, with 15 bases between the two ends. This table comes from immunoSEQ multiplex PCR, and its TCRdb copy is limited to in-frame clones, with some not included. The data show under 80,000 clones, approximately 74% seen once. ViraFEST expansion of antigen-specific CD4+ T cells with viral peptide pools preceded sequencing. With more than 9 days of culture completed, CD4+ T cells were isolated. As to this clone: The antigen is not known.

Sequenced material: CD4+ T cells from PBMCs cultured with HCoV-229E spike peptides, taken before COVID-19 vaccination. This receptor was obtained from a human donor who received a COVID-19 vaccine. This chain links TRBV5-1 with TRBJ2-4, with D perhaps given as TRBD1 or TRBD2 (5 bases each). The CDR3 DNA reads as TGCGCCAGCAGCCAACAAGGGACGGCGAACATTCAGTACTTC. Its protein product is CASSQQGTANIQYF.